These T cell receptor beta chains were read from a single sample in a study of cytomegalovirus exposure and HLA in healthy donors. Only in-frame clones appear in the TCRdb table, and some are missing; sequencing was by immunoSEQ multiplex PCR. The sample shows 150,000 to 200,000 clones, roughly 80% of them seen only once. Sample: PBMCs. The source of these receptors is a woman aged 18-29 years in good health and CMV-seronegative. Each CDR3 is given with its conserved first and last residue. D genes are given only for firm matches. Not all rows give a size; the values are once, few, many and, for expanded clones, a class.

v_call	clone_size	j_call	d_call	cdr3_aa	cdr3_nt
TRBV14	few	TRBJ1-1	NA	CASSHMGQNTEAFF	TGTGCCAGCAGCCATATGGGACAGAACACTGAAGCTTTCTTT
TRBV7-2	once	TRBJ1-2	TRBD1	CASSLEPGQGIYGYTF	TGTGCCAGCAGCTTAGAACCGGGACAGGGAATCTATGGCTACACCTTC
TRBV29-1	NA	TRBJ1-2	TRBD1	CSVDLYRGGYTF	TGCAGCGTTGATTTGTACAGGGGTGGCTACACCTTC
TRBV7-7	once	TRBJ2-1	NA	CASSVSGTGYNEQFF	TGTGCCAGCAGCGTTTCTGGGACTGGGTACAATGAGCAGTTCTTC
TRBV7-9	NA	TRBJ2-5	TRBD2	CASSLGTGGGQETQYF	TGTGCCAGCAGCTTAGGTACGGGAGGAGGGCAAGAGACCCAGTACTTC
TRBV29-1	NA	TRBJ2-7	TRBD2	CSGRTSGSNDEQYF	TGCAGCGGGAGGACTAGCGGGAGTAACGACGAGCAGTACTTC
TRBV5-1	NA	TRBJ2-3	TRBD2	CASSGGLRGGSTDTQYF	TGCGCCAGCAGCGGGGGGCTCCGGGGGGGGAGCACAGATACGCAGTATTTT
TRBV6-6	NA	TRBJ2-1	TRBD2	CASSAGLADNEQFF	TGTGCCAGCAGTGCGGGACTAGCGGACAATGAGCAGTTCTTC
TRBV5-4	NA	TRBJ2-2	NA	CASSLESYRANTGELFF	TGTGCCAGCAGCTTGGAAAGCTACAGGGCGAACACCGGGGAGCTGTTTTTT
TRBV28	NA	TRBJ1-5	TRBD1	CASSPKNKQGAGNQPQHF	TGTGCCAGCAGTCCGAAAAACAAACAGGGGGCGGGCAATCAGCCCCAGCATTTT
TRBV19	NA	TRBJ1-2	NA	CASGHQPPRDGYTF	TGTGCCAGTGGACATCAACCCCCTCGGGATGGCTACACCTTC
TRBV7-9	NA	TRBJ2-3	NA	CASSLGRSSTDTQYF	TGTGCCAGCAGCTTGGGGCGGTCTAGCACAGATACGCAGTATTTT
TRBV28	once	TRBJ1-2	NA	CASSALEDYGYTF	TGTGCCAGCAGCGCACTTGAGGACTATGGCTACACCTTC
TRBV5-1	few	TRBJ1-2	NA	CASSLVTGGGDGYTF	TGCGCCAGCAGCTTGGTAACGGGAGGAGGGGATGGCTACACCTTC
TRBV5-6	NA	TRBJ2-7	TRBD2	CASSLEASGSWDEQYF	TGTGCCAGCAGCTTGGAGGCTAGCGGGAGCTGGGACGAGCAGTACTTC
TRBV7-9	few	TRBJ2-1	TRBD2	CASELAEGRNEQFF	TGTGCCAGTGAACTAGCGGAGGGTCGCAATGAGCAGTTCTTC
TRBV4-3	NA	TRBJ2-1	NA	CASSQDDLADNYNEQFF	TGCGCCAGCAGCCAAGATGATCTAGCAGACAACTACAATGAGCAGTTCTTC
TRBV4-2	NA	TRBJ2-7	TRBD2	CASSQEGLAVGEQYF	TGTGCCAGCAGCCAAGAGGGACTAGCGGTGGGGGAGCAGTACTTC
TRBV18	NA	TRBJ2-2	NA	CASSPRVGELFF	TGTGCCAGCTCACCACGAGTCGGGGAGCTGTTTTTT
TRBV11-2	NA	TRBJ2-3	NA	CASSLRWESVSTDTQYF	TGTGCCAGCAGCTTAAGGTGGGAGTCAGTCTCCACAGATACGCAGTATTTT
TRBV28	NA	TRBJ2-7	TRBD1	CASSLGDSRYEQYF	TGTGCCAGCAGTCTGGGGGACAGCCGTTACGAGCAGTACTTC
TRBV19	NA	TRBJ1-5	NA	CASSMAGHQPQHF	TGTGCCAGTAGTATGGCAGGGCATCAGCCCCAGCATTTT
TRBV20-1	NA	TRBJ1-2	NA	CSAPGGYTF	TGCAGTGCTCCGGGAGGCTACACCTTC
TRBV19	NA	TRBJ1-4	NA	CASSIDNRDQEKLFF	TGTGCCAGTAGTATAGACAACAGGGATCAGGAAAAACTGTTTTTT
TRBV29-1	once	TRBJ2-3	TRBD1	CSVDGDREGPDTQYF	TGCAGCGTAGACGGGGACAGGGAGGGCCCAGATACGCAGTATTTT
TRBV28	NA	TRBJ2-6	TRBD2	CASSSPAAGGHGANVLTF	TGTGCCAGCAGTTCCCCCGCGGCGGGGGGGCATGGGGCCAACGTCCTGACTTTC
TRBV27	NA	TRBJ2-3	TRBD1	CASSFPGQGPHTQYF	TGTGCCAGCAGTTTTCCCGGACAGGGCCCGCATACGCAGTATTTT
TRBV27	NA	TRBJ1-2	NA	CASSWDKKGNYGYTF	TGTGCCAGCAGTTGGGATAAGAAGGGGAACTATGGCTACACCTTC
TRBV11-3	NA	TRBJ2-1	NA	CASSDFSSSYNEQFF	TGTGCCAGCAGCGACTTTTCGAGCTCCTACAATGAGCAGTTCTTC
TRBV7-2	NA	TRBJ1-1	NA	CASSPDQGSTEAFF	TGTGCCAGCAGCCCTGACCAGGGGTCCACTGAAGCTTTCTTT